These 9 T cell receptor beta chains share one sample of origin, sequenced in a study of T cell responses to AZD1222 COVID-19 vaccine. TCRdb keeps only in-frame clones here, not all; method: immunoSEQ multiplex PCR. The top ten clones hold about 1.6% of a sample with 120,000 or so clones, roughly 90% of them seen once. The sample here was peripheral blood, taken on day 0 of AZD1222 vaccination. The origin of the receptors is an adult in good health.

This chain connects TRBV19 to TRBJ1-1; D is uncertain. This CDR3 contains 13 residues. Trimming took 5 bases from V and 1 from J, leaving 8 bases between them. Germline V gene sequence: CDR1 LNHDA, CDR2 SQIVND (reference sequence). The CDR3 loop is CASSPRENTEAFF. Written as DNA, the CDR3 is TGTGCCAGTAGTCCACGGGAGAACACTGAAGCTTTCTTT. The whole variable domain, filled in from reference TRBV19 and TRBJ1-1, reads DGGITQSPKYLFRKEGQNVTLSCEQNLNHDAMYWYRQDPGQGLRLIYYSQIVNDFQKGDIAEGYSVSREKKESFPLTVTSAQKNPTAFYLCASSPRENTEAFFGQGTRLTVV.

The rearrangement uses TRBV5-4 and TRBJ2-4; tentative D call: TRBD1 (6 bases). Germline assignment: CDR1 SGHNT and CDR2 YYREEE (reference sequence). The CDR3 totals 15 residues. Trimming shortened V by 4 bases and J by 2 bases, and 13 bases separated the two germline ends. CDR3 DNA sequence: TGTGCCAGCAGCCGAACCCAGGGGTCCAAAAACATTCAGTACTTC. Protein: CASSRTQGSKNIQYF. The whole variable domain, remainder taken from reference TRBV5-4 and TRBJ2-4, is ETGVTQSPTHLIKTRGQQVTLRCSSQSGHNTVSWYQQALGQGPQFIFQYYREEENGRGNFPPRFSGLQFPNYSSELNVNALELDDSALYLCASSRTQGSKNIQYFGAGTRLSVL.

The CDR3: CASSWDRVQETQYF. As DNA, the CDR3 is TGCGCCAGCAGCTGGGACAGGGTCCAAGAGACCCAGTACTTC. The chain is built from TRBV5-1 and TRBJ2-5, with 9 nucleotides matching TRBD1. V lost 3 bases, J lost 1 base, and 1 base stayed unmatched. The CDR3 sequence is 14 residues long. Germline CDR1 is SGHRS and CDR2 is YFSETQ.

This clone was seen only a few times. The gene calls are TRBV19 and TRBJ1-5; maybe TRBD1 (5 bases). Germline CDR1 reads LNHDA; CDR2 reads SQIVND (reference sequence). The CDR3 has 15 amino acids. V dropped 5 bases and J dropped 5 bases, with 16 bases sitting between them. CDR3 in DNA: TGTGCCAGTAGTGGCCAGGGAGGGGTTCATCAGCCCCAGCATTTT. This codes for CASSGQGGVHQPQHF.

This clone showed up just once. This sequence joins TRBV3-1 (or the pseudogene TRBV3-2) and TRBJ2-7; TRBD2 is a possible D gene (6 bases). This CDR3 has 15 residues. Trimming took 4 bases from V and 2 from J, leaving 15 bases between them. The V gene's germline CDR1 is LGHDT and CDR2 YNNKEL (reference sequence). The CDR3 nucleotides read TGTGCCAGCAGCCCCCTGATGGGACTCGCCTACGAGCAGTACTTC. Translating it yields CASSPLMGLAYEQYF.

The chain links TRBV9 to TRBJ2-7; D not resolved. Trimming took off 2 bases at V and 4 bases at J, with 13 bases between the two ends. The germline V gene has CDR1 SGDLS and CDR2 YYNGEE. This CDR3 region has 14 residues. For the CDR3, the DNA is TGTGCCAGCAGCGTGGGTGGTGACATTTACGAGCAGTACTTC. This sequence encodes CASSVGGDIYEQYF. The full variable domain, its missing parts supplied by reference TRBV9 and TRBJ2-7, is DSGVTQTPKHLITATGQRVTLRCSPRSGDLSVYWYQQSLDQGLQFLIQYYNGEERAKGNILERFSAQQFPDLHSELNLSSLELGDSALYFCASSVGGDIYEQYFGPGTRLTVT.

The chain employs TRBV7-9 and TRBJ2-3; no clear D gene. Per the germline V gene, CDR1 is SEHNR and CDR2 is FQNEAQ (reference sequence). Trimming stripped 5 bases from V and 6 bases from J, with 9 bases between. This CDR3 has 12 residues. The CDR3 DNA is TGTGCCAGCAGCCTAGGTTGGGATACGCAGTATTTT. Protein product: CASSLGWDTQYF.

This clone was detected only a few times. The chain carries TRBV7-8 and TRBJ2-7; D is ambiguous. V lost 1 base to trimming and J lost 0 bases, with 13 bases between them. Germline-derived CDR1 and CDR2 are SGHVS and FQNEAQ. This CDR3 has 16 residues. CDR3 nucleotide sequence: TGTGCCAGCAGCTTAGGACTCAAAGCTGGCTCCTACGAGCAGTACTTC. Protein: CASSLGLKAGSYEQYF.

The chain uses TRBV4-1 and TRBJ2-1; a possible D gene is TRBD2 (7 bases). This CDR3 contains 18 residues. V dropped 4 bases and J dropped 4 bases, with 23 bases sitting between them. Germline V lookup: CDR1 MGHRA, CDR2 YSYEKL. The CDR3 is CASSPYGFTGREYNEQFF. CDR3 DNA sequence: TGCGCCAGCAGCCCGTATGGGTTTACAGGGAGGGAGTACAATGAGCAGTTCTTC.